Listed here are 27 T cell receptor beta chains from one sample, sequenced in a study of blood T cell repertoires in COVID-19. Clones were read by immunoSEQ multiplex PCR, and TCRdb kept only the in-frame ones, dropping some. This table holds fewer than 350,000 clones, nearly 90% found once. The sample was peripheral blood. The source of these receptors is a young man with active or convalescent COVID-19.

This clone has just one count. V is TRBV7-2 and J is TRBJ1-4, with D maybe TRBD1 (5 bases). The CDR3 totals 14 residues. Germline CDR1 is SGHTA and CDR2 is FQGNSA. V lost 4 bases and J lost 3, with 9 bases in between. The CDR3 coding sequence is TGTGCCAGCAGCTGGGGGAGGGCTAATGAAAAACTGTTTTTT. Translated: CASSWGRANEKLFF. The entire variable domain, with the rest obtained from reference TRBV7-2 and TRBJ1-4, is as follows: GAGVSQSPSNKVTEKGKDVELRCDPISGHTALYWYRQSLGQGLEFLIYFQGNSAPDKSGLPSDRFSAERTGGSVSTLTIQRTQQEDSAVYLCASSWGRANEKLFFGSGTQLSVL.

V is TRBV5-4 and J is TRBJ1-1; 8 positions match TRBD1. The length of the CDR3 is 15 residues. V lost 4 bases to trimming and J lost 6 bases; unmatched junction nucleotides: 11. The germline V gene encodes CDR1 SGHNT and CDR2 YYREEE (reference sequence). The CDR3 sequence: CASSKRQGFIAEAFF. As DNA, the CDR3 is TGTGCCAGCAGCAAACGACAGGGGTTTATCGCTGAAGCTTTCTTT.

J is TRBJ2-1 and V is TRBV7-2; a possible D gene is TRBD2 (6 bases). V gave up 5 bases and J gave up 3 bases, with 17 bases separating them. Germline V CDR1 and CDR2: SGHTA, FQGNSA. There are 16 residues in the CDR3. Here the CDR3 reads CASSPLIGGFYNEQFF. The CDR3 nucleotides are TGTGCCAGCAGCCCACTCATTGGGGGGTTCTACAATGAGCAGTTCTTC.

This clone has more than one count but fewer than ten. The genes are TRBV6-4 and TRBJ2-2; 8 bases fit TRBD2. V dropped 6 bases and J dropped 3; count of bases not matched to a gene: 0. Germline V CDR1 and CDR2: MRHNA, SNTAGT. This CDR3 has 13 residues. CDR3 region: CASSGGDTGELFF. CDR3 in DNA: TGTGCCAGCAGCGGGGGGGACACCGGGGAGCTGTTTTTT.

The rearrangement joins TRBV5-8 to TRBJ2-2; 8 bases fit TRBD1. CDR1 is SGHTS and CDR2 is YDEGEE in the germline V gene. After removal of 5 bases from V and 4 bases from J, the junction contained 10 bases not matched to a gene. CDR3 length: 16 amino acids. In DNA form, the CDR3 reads TGTGCCAGCAGAATGCGAGGACAGGGTGCCACCGGGGAGCTGTTTTTT. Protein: CASRMRGQGATGELFF. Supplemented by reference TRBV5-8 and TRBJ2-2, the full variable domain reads EAGVTQSPTHLIKTRGQQATLRCSPISGHTSVYWYQQALGLGLQFLLWYDEGEERNRGNFPPRFSGRQFPNYSSELNVNALELEDSALYLCASRMRGQGATGELFFGEGSRLTVL.

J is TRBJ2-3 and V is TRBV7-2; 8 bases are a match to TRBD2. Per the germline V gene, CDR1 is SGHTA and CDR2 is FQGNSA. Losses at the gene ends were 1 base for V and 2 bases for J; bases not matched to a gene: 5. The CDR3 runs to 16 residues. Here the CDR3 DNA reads TGTGCCAGCAGCTTAGTTGCGGGGGGATACACAGATACGCAGTATTTT. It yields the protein CASSLVAGGYTDTQYF. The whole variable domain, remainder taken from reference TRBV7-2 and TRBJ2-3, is GAGVSQSPSNKVTEKGKDVELRCDPISGHTALYWYRQSLGQGLEFLIYFQGNSAPDKSGLPSDRFSAERTGGSVSTLTIQRTQQEDSAVYLCASSLVAGGYTDTQYFGPGTRLTVL.

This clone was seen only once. The chain's CDR3 is CASSSLSGRDLYGYTF. Written as DNA, the CDR3 is TGCGCCAGCAGCTCTCTTTCAGGGAGGGACCTCTATGGCTACACCTTC. This sequence joins TRBV5-1 and TRBJ1-2; TRBD1 is a possible D gene (5 bases). The germline CDR1 and CDR2 sequences are SGHRS and YFSETQ. V dropped 3 bases and J dropped 4 bases, with 19 bases sitting between them. This CDR3 has 16 amino acids.

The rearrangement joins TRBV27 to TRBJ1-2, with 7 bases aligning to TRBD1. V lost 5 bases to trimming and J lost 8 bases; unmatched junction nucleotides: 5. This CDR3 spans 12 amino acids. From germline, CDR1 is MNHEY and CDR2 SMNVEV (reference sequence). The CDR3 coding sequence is TGTGCCAGCAGTGCAGGGGGTAGCGGCTACACCTTC. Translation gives CASSAGGSGYTF.

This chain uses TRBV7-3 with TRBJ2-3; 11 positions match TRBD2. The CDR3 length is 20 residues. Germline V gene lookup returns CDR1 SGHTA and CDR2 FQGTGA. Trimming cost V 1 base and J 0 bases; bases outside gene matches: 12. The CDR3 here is CASSLISLAGGPPSTDTQYF. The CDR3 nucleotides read TGTGCCAGCAGCTTAATATCGCTAGCGGGGGGTCCGCCTAGCACAGATACGCAGTATTTT.

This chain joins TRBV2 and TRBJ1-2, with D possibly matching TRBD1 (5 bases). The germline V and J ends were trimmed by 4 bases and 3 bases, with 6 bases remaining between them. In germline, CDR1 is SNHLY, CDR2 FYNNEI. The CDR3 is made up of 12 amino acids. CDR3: CASSGTHYGYTF. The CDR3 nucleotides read TGTGCCAGCAGTGGGACACACTATGGCTACACCTTC.

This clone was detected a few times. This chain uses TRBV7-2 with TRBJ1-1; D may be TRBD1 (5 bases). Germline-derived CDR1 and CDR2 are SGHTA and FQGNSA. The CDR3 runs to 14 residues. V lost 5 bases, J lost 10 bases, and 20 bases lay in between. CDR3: CASSIQGSEVVAFF. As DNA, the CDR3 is TGTGCCAGCAGCATCCAGGGATCTGAGGTGGTAGCTTTCTTT.

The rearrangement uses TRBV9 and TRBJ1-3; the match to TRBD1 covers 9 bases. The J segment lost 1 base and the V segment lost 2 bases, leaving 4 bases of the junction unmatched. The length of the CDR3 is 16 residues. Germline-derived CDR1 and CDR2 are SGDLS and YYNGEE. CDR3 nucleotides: TGTGCCAGCAGCGTGACAGGGGGAACTTCTGGAAACACCATATATTTT. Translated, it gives CASSVTGGTSGNTIYF.

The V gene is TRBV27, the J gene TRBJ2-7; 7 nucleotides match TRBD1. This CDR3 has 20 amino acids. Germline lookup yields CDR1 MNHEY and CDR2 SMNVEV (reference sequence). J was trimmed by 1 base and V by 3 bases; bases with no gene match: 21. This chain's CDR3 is CASSFWRSGGNLHWSYEQYF. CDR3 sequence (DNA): TGTGCCAGCAGTTTCTGGAGGTCAGGGGGTAACCTACATTGGTCCTACGAGCAGTACTTC.

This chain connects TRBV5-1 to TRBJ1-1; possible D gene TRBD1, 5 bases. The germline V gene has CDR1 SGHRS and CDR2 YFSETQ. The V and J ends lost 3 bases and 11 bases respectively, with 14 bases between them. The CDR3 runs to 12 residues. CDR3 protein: CASSYDSADAFF. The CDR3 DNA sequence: TGCGCCAGCAGCTATGACAGCGCCGATGCTTTCTTT.

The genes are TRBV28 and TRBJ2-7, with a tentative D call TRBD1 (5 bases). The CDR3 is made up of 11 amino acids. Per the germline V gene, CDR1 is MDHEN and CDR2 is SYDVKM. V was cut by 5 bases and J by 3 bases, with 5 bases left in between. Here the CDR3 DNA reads TGTGCCAGCAGTCAGGGCTACGAGCAGTACTTC. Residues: CASSQGYEQYF.

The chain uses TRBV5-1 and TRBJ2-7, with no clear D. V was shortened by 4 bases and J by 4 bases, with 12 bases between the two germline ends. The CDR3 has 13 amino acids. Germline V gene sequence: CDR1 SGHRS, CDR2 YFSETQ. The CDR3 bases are TGCGCCAGCAGCGTAACGACAAGTTACGAGCAGTACTTC. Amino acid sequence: CASSVTTSYEQYF.

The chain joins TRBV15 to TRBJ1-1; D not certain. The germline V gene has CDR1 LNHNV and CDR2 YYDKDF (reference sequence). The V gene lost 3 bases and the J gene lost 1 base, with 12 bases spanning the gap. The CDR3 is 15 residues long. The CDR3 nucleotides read TGTGCCACCAGCAGTGACCTCAGAGGGAACACTGAAGCTTTCTTT. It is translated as CATSSDLRGNTEAFF.

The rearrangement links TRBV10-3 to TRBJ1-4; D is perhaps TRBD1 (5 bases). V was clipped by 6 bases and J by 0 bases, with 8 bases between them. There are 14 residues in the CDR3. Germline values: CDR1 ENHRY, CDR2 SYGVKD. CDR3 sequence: CAISGTATNEKLFF. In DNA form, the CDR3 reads TGTGCCATCAGCGGGACTGCAACTAATGAAAAACTGTTTTTT.

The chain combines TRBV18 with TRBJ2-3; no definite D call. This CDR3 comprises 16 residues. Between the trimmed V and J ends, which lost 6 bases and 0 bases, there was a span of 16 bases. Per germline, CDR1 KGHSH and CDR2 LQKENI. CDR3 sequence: CASSPTAVASTDTQYF. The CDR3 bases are TGTGCCAGCTCTCCAACCGCAGTTGCTAGCACAGATACGCAGTATTTT.

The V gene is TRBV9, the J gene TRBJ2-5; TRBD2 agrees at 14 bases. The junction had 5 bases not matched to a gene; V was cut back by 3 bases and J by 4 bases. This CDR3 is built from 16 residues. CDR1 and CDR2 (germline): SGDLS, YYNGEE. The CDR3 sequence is CASSDRLAGGRETQYF. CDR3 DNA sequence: TGTGCCAGCAGCGACCGACTAGCGGGGGGGAGAGAGACCCAGTACTTC.

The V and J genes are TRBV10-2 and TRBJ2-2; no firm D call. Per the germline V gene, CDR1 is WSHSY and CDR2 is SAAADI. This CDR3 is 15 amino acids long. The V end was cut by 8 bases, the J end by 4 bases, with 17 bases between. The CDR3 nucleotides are TGCGCCAGCCGACTCCGGGTCGACGGCACCGGGGAGCTGTTTTTT. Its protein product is CASRLRVDGTGELFF.

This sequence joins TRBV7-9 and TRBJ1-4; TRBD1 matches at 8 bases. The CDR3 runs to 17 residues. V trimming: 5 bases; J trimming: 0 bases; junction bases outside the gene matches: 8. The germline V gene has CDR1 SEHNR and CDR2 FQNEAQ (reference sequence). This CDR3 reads CASSPGQGETTNEKLFF. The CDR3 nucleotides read TGTGCCAGCAGCCCCGGACAGGGCGAGACAACTAATGAAAAACTGTTTTTT.

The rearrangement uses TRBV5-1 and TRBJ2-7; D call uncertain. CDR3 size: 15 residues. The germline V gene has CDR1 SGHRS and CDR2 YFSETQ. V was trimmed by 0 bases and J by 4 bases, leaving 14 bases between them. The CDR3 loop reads CASSLAEPNQYEQYF. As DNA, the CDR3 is TGCGCCAGCAGCTTGGCCGAGCCAAATCAATACGAGCAGTACTTC.

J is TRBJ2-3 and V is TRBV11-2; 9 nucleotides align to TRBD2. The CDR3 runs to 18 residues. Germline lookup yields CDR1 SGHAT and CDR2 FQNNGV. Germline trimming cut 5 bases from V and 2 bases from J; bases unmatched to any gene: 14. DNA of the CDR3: TGTGCCAGCAGCGCCAGGTGGTCTAGCGGGGAAAACACAGATACGCAGTATTTT. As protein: CASSARWSSGENTDTQYF.

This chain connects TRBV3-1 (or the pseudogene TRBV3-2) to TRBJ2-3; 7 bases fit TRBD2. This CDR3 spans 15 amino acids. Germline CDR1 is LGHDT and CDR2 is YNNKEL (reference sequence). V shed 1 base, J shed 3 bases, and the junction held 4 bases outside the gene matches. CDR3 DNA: TGTGCCAGCAGCCAAGCAGCGGGGATGACAGATACGCAGTATTTT. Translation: CASSQAAGMTDTQYF.

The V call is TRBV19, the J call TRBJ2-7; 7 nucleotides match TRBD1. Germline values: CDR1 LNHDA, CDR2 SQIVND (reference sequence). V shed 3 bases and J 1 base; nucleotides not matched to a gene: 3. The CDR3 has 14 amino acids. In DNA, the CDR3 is TGTGCCAGTAGTATGCCGGGACAGTCCTACGAGCAGTACTTC. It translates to CASSMPGQSYEQYF.

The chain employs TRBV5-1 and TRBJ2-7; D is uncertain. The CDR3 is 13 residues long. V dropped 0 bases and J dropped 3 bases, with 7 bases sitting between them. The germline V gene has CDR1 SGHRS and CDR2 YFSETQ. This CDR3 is CASSLAPYYEQYF. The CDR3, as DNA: TGCGCCAGCAGCTTGGCACCCTACTACGAGCAGTACTTC.